What follows are 17 T cell receptor beta chains derived from one specimen sequenced in a study of human T cells and chemical hapten exposure. TCRdb reprocessed the RACE reads via MiXCR and lists one record per CDR3 protein. The data contain just over 80,000 distinct CDR3 sequences, about 10% of them seen just once; the ten biggest clones take up about 4%. The time point denotes: patch test 1, 2 weeks after DPC sensitization. The treatment here: therapeutic diphenylcyclopropenone sensitization with weekly scalp DPC. The sequencing used whole blood, collected in connection with sensitization to the hapten diphenylcyclopropenone (DPC). All receptors come from a woman aged 50 to 60 with alopecia areata. Some clones in this sample may be carry-over from other donors' samples.

This clonotype has only a few counts. The V call is TRBV6-2 or TRBV6-3, the J call TRBJ2-1, with a possible D match to TRBD2 (7 bases). CDR1 and CDR2 (germline): MNHEY, SVGEGT. V was clipped by 0 bases and J by 8 bases, with 17 bases between them. The CDR3 consists of 16 residues. The CDR3: CASSYSMRGGMDEQFF. The CDR3 DNA reads TGTGCCAGCAGTTACTCGATGAGGGGGGGTATGGATGAGCAGTTCTTC.

V gene TRBV20-1 combines with J gene TRBJ2-1; 10 bases line up with TRBD1. Trimming cost V 6 bases and J 5 bases; bases outside gene matches: 7. Germline values: CDR1 DFQATT, CDR2 SNEGSKA (reference sequence). This CDR3 comprises 14 residues. CDR3: CSAPDRGTHNEQFF. The DNA for the CDR3 is TGCAGTGCACCGGACAGGGGGACACACAATGAGCAGTTCTTC.

With regard to this clonotype: A read error may explain this, as a much larger clone is one base away. This CDR3 is missing its conserved last phenylalanine or tryptophan, likely due to a read error. The chain has TRBV28 and TRBJ2-3, with 7 nucleotides matching TRBD1. Trimming removed 7 bases from V and 1 base from J; junction bases left unmatched: 5. The germline V gene encodes CDR1 MDHEN and CDR2 SYDVKM. The CDR3 length is 14 residues. As DNA, the CDR3 is TGTGCCAGCAAGGTTACAGGGGGCACAGATACGCAGTATCTT. It encodes CASKVTGGTDTQYL.

This clonotype was found once. The CDR3 DNA sequence: TGTGCCAGCTCACCACAAAAAGGGAACAATGAGCAGTTCTTC. Its protein product is CASSPQKGNNEQFF. The rearrangement links TRBV18 to TRBJ2-1; D remains ambiguous. The CDR3 has 14 residues. Trimming took off 1 base at V and 5 bases at J, with 9 bases between the two ends. CDR1 is KGHSH and CDR2 is LQKENI in the germline V gene.

This clonotype was counted a few times. V and J are TRBV12-3 or TRBV12-4 and TRBJ2-3; 9 nucleotides line up with TRBD1. V lost 3 bases to trimming and J lost 1 base; unmatched junction nucleotides: 2. This CDR3 has 15 residues. The CDR3 coding sequence is TGTGCCAGCAGTTTGGGGGACAGGGGCACAGATACGCAGTATTTT. It is translated as CASSLGDRGTDTQYF.

This clonotype was recorded a few times. This chain uses TRBV6-2 or TRBV6-3 with TRBJ2-1; either TRBD1 or TRBD2 may fit D (5 bases each). Looked up from germline, CDR1 is MNHEY and CDR2 is SVGEGT. The ends were cut back, 3 bases at V and 8 bases at J, with 14 bases in the middle. This CDR3 has 14 amino acids. DNA for the CDR3: TGTGCCAGCAGTTATTGGGGGATCGGAGATGAGCAGTTCTTC. Translating it yields CASSYWGIGDEQFF.

This clonotype was recorded many times. CDR3 sequence: CASRPSKSASPGELFF. CDR3 nucleotide sequence: TGTGCCAGCAGGCCGTCAAAGTCAGCGTCTCCCGGGGAGCTGTTTTTT. J is TRBJ2-2 and V is TRBV6-7; unclear D gene. TRBV6-7 is an ORF; its function is uncertain. The CDR3 sequence is 16 residues long. Between the trimmed V and J ends, which lost 6 bases and 6 bases, there was a span of 20 bases.

This clonotype has a count of ten or more. This chain uses TRBV7-6 with TRBJ1-1; D is ambiguous. The CDR3 totals 12 residues. Germline CDR1 is SGHVS and CDR2 is FNYEAQ. V lost 6 bases and J lost 4, with 9 bases in between. In DNA form, the CDR3 reads TGTGCCAGCAGTTCGGGCCGCACTGAAGCTTTCTTT. Translated: CASSSGRTEAFF.

This chain uses TRBV12-3 or TRBV12-4 with TRBJ2-3; maybe TRBD2 (6 bases). The CDR3 contains 17 residues. Trimming took off 6 bases at V and 2 bases at J, with 21 bases between the two ends. The CDR3, as DNA: TGTGCCAGCAGCATTAGCGGTATGACCATTTACACAGATACGCAGTATTTT. Translating it yields CASSISGMTIYTDTQYF.

This clonotype was counted only a few times. CDR3 sequence: CASSLTLRRTEAFF. For the CDR3, the DNA is TGTGCCAGCAGTCTCACCCTCAGACGGACTGAAGCTTTCTTT. V usage is TRBV12-3 or TRBV12-4 and J usage is TRBJ1-1; no reliable D call. The CDR3 totals 14 residues. Between the trimmed V and J ends, which lost 5 bases and 5 bases, there was a span of 15 bases.

There are many counts of this clonotype. The chain joins TRBV12-3 or TRBV12-4 to TRBJ2-3; D unclear. The CDR3 extends over 12 amino acids. With 5 bases removed from V and 0 bases from J, the gap between germline ends came to 3 bases. This chain's CDR3 is CASSASTDTQYF. CDR3 nucleotide sequence: TGTGCCAGCAGTGCTAGCACAGATACGCAGTATTTT.

Only a few counts were recorded for this clonotype. The genes are TRBV5-1 and TRBJ2-5; D may be TRBD2 (6 bases). The ends were cut back, 0 bases at V and 2 bases at J, with 14 bases in the middle. The CDR3 has 16 amino acids. Germline V CDR1 and CDR2: SGHRS, YFSETQ. The CDR3 sequence: CASSLDPGTFQETQYF. The DNA for the CDR3 is TGCGCCAGCAGCTTGGACCCCGGGACTTTTCAAGAGACCCAGTACTTC.

V gene TRBV5-6 combines with J gene TRBJ2-7; 11 nucleotides agree with TRBD2. The V and J ends lost 1 base and 0 bases, in that order; junction bases with no gene match: 6. Germline CDR1 reads SGHDT; CDR2 reads YYEEEE. The CDR3 runs to 17 residues. This chain's CDR3 is CASSLSSGRRSSYEQYF. The CDR3 region has the DNA TGTGCCAGCAGCTTGTCTAGCGGGAGGCGCAGCTCCTACGAGCAGTACTTC.

The chain recombines TRBV19 with TRBJ2-1, with D possibly TRBD2 on 6 matching bases. The germline V gene has CDR1 LNHDA and CDR2 SQIVND (reference sequence). This CDR3 spans 13 amino acids. The germline V and J ends were trimmed by 1 base and 13 bases, with 14 bases remaining between them. CDR3 loop: CASSIAEGIEQFF. CDR3 coding DNA: TGTGCCAGTAGTATAGCGGAGGGAATAGAACAGTTCTTC. Using reference TRBV19 and TRBJ2-1 for the parts outside the CDR3, the full variable domain is DGGITQSPKYLFRKEGQNVTLSCEQNLNHDAMYWYRQDPGQGLRLIYYSQIVNDFQKGDIAEGYSVSREKKESFPLTVTSAQKNPTAFYLCASSIAEGIEQFFGPGTRLTVL.

This clonotype was seen more than once but under ten times. The rearrangement joins TRBV11-2 to TRBJ1-3; 7 nucleotides agree with TRBD1. Germline CDR1 is SGHAT and CDR2 is FQNNGV. J lost 1 base, V lost 3 bases, and 3 bases had no gene match. The CDR3 is 15 residues long. The CDR3 reads CASSFEGASGNTIYF. CDR3 DNA: TGTGCCAGCAGCTTCGAGGGGGCGTCTGGAAACACCATATATTTT.

This clonotype has just a few counts. This chain joins TRBV7-6 and TRBJ2-3, with D possibly matching TRBD1 (6 bases). With 0 bases removed from V and 2 bases from J, the gap between germline ends came to 12 bases. Germline V gene data show CDR1 as SGHVS and CDR2 as FNYEAQ. There are 16 residues in the CDR3. The CDR3, as DNA: TGTGCCAGCAGCTTAGCGGGGGCTAGGTACACAGATACGCAGTATTTT. The encoded protein is CASSLAGARYTDTQYF.

This clonotype occurred a few times. The CDR3 spells CASSLFGFPTGELFF. CDR3 nucleotide sequence: TGTGCCAGCAGCCTATTCGGGTTCCCGACCGGGGAGCTGTTTTTT. The V call is TRBV3-1, the J call TRBJ2-2; D gene unclear. V lost 4 bases and J lost 5, with 14 bases in between. The CDR3 length is 15 residues. Germline V gene data show CDR1 as LGHDT and CDR2 as YNNKEL (reference sequence).